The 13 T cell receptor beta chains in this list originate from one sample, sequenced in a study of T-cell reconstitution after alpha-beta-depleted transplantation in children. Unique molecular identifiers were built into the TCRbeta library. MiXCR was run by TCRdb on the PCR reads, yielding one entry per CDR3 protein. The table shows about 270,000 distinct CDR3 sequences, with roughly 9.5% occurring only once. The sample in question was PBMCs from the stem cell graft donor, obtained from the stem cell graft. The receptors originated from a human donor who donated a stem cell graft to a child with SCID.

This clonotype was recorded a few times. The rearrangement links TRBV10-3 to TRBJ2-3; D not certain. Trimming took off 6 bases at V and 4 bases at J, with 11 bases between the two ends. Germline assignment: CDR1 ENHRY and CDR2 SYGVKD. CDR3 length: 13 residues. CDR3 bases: TGTGCCATCAGCAACGAGGCGGCAGATACGCAGTATTTT. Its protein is CAISNEAADTQYF.

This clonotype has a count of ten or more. CDR3 nucleotides: TGTGCCAGCAGCTTAGGCCCGGGTCAAGAGACCCAGTACTTC. Its translation is CASSLGPGQETQYF. The chain uses TRBV7-2 and TRBJ2-5; the D is unclear. There are 14 residues in the CDR3. The germline V gene has CDR1 SGHTA and CDR2 FQGNSA. Deletions cut 1 base from V and 2 bases from J, with 8 bases between. The complete variable domain, with remaining parts taken from reference TRBV7-2 and TRBJ2-5, reads GAGVSQSPSNKVTEKGKDVELRCDPISGHTALYWYRQSLGQGLEFLIYFQGNSAPDKSGLPSDRFSAERTGGSVSTLTIQRTQQEDSAVYLCASSLGPGQETQYFGPGTRLLVL.

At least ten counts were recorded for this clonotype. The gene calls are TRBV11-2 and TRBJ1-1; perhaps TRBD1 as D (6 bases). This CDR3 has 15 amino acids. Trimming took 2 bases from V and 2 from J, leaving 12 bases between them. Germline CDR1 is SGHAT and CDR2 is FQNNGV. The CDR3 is CASSLLIGGNTEAFF. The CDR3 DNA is TGTGCCAGCAGCTTACTCATAGGGGGTAACACTGAAGCTTTCTTT.

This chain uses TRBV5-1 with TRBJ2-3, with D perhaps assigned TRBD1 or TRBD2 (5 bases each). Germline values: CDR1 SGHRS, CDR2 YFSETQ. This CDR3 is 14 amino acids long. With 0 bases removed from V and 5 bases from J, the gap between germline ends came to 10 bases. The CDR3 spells CASSLDSGGDTQYF. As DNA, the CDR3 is TGCGCCAGCAGCTTGGACAGTGGGGGAGATACGCAGTATTTT.

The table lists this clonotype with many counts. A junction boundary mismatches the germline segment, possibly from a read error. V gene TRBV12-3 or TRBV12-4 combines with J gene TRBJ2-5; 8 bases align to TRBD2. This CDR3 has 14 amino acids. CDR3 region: CASSLAGWGETQYF. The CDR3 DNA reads TGTGCCAGCAGTCTAGCGGGTTGGGGCGAGACCCAGTACTTC.

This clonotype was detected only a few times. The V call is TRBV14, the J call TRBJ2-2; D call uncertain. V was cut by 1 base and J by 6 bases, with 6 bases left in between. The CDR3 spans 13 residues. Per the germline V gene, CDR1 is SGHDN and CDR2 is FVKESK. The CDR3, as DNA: TGTGCCAGCAGCCAAGTACGACCCGGGGAGCTGTTTTTT. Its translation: CASSQVRPGELFF.

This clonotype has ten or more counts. CDR3 DNA sequence: TGTGCCAGCAACCGACAGGGGAACACTGAAGCTTTCTTT. As protein: CASNRQGNTEAFF. The rearrangement links TRBV12-3 or TRBV12-4 to TRBJ1-1, with 7 bases matching TRBD1. The J segment lost 1 base and the V segment lost 7 bases, leaving 3 bases of the junction unmatched. This CDR3 is built from 13 residues.

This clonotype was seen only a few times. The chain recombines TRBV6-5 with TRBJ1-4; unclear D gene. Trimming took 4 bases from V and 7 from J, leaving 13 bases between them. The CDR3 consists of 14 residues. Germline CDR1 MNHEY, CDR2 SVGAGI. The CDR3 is CASSFPGDGEKLFF. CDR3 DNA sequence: TGTGCCAGCAGTTTCCCCGGAGATGGTGAAAAACTGTTTTTT.

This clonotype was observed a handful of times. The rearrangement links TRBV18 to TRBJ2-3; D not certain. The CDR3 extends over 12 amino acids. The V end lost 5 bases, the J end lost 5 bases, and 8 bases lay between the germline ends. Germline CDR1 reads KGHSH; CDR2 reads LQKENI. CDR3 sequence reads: CASSNKGDTQYF. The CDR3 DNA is TGTGCCAGCTCAAACAAGGGAGATACGCAGTATTTT.

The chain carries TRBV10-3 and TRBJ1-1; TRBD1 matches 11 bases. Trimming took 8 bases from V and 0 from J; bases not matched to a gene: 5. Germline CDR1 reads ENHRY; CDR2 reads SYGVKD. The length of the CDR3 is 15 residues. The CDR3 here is CAIRPGQGVNTEAFF. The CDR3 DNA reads TGTGCCATCCGCCCGGGACAGGGGGTGAACACTGAAGCTTTCTTT.

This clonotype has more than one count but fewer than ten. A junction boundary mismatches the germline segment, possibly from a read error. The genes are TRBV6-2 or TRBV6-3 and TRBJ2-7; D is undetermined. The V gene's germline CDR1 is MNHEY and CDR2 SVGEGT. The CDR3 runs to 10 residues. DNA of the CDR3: TGTGCCAGCGGTTACTACGAGCAGTACTTC. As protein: CASGYYEQYF.

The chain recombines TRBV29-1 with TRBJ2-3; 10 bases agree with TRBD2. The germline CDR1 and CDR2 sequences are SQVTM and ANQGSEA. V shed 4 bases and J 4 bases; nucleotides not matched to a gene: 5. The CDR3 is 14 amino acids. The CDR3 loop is CSVGLAGVPDTQYF. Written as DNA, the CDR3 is TGCAGCGTTGGGCTAGCGGGGGTCCCAGATACGCAGTATTTT.

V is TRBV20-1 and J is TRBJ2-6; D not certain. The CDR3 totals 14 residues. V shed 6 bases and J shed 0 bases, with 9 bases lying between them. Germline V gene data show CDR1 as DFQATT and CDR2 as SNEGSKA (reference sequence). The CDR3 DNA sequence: TGCAGTGCCTTAGACGTCTCTGGGGCCAACGTCCTGACTTTC. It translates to CSALDVSGANVLTF.